The rows below give T cell receptor beta chains drawn from one sample of a study of identical twins. TCRdb redid the calling of the 5' RACE reads with MiXCR, one entry per CDR3 protein. The data show about 890,000 distinct CDR3 sequences, with about 12% seen just once and under 2% held by the top ten. This same sample was also taken into another study, of yellow fever vaccine responses in identical twins.

Input material: PBMCs. The source of these receptors is a woman aged 18-35 years in good health. Each CDR3 is given with its conserved first and last residue. The D gene is left open where the match is weak. Only some rows state a clone size, as once, few, many or a class for expanded clones.

size: few
V: TRBV2
D: NA
J: TRBJ2-7
DNA: TGTGCCAGCAGTGGTTGGACGGAGCAGTACTTC
CDR3: CASSGWTEQYF

size: few
V: TRBV12-3/TRBV12-4
D: TRBD1
J: TRBJ2-7
DNA: TGTGCCAGCTCCGAGACAGGGACCTCTAACGAGCAGTACTTC
CDR3: CASSETGTSNEQYF

size: few
V: TRBV29-1
D: NA
J: TRBJ2-1
DNA: TGCAGCCTAGTCCGAGGGAGTCTGTGGAATGAGCAGTTCTTC
CDR3: CSLVRGSLWNEQFF

size: few
V: TRBV9
D: NA
J: TRBJ1-1
DNA: TGTGCCAGCAGCGTAGCAGGGTTGTTTAACACTGAAGCTTTCTTT
CDR3: CASSVAGLFNTEAFF

size: NA
V: TRBV20-1
D: TRBD2
J: TRBJ2-1
DNA: TGCAGTGCTATCCCCGGGACTAGCGGCCACAATGAGCAGTTCTTC
CDR3: CSAIPGTSGHNEQFF

size: NA
V: TRBV9
D: NA
J: TRBJ2-3
DNA: TGTGCCAGCAGCGTAGAGAGCGGGAGCACAGATACGCAGTATTTT
CDR3: CASSVESGSTDTQYF

size: NA
V: TRBV5-5
D: TRBD2
J: TRBJ2-3
DNA: TGTGCCAGCAGCTTGGAGACTAGCGGGGGCACAGATACGCAGTATTTT
CDR3: CASSLETSGGTDTQYF

size: many
V: TRBV7-8
D: NA
J: TRBJ2-2
DNA: TGTGCCAGCAGCGCAGTGGGACAGAACACCGGGGAGCTGTTTTTT
CDR3: CASSAVGQNTGELFF

size: NA
V: TRBV5-6
D: TRBD2
J: TRBJ2-3
DNA: TGTGCCACCAGGACTAGCGGGGGGTTCGCAGATACGCAGTATTTT
CDR3: CATRTSGGFADTQYF

size: NA
V: TRBV20-1
D: NA
J: TRBJ1-2
DNA: TGCAGTGCTAGTGACACAATCTATGGCTACACCTTC
CDR3: CSASDTIYGYTF

size: many
V: TRBV28
D: TRBD2
J: TRBJ2-1
DNA: TGTGCCAGCAGTTTCGGGACTAGCGCAGATTACAATGAGCAGTTCTTC
CDR3: CASSFGTSADYNEQFF